This T cell receptor (beta chain) came from a study of CD8 T cells in Susac syndrome (dated by TCRdb to between 2019 and 2020). For the study in its entirety: Whether CD8+ T cell activation and differentiation in Susac syndrome was antigen driven was tested using repertoire sequencing. CD8+ T cell repertoire clonality was compared between about 12 healthy donors, some 14 Susac syndrome patients and 15 or so multiple sclerosis patients. Points the paper makes about the study in general: The study acknowledged that relatively few individuals were included in the TCR sequencing and HLA analysis.

Trimming at the junction amounts to 6 bases on V and 4 bases on J, and the germline ends lie 19 bases apart. Measured from the cysteine to the phenylalanine, the CDR3 is 14 residues long. Only the CDR3 portion is preserved as DNA: 42 bases, with reading frame beginning at the first base. CDR1 and CDR2, per the germline V gene (reference sequence), are DFQATT and SNEGSKA. Peripheral blood CD8+ and CD4+ T cells from healthy donors, Susac syndrome patients and multiple sclerosis patients were profiled by high-throughput TCR beta sequencing. The multiple sclerosis controls were treatment-naive patients whose relapsing-remitting disease, either stable or active, fulfilled the revised McDonald criteria. Bulk CD8+ and CD4+ T cells were purified by magnetic negative isolation, whereas CD8+ TEMRA cells were enriched by FACS. Blood was drawn into EDTA tubes, processed within 24 hours, and PBMCs were isolated by density gradient centrifugation. PBMCs intended for TCR sequencing were frozen in liquid nitrogen and were later thawed in a 37 degrees C water bath. Purity of sorted or isolated CD4+, CD8+ and CD8+ TEMRA cells was at least 90%.

RNA was extracted using the RNeasy kit, and 0.5 to 1 microgram was reverse transcribed with random hexamers. TCR beta CDR3 regions were amplified with the immunoSEQ multiplex PCR assay covering 54 Vbeta and 13 Jbeta segments. Bias from PCR amplification was corrected by using a synthetic template baseline for primer optimization and for computational correction. The published analysis was carried out like this. Only productive sequences were kept, with reads annotated to V, D and J genes according to IMGT and analyzed in immunoSEQ Analyzer. Clonality was computed as one minus Shannon entropy normalized by log2 of the number of productive unique sequences. Public and private clones were assessed among the 100 most prevalent clones of each patient and control. Clones were defined as Susac-specific when absent from the healthy and MS cohorts, from approximately 1,100 published viral clones and from other ImmuneACCESS disease sequences. TCRdb itself trimmed the public reads at Q25 with fastp, ran MiXCR and retained productive beta chains. When rows share a CDR3 protein, they turn into one entry using the most common DNA and genes. TCRdb's processing, not the authors', yielded these V and J calls. Counted in this sample were hundreds of thousands of distinct CDR3 sequences; roughly 85% of them appeared once. Around 0.2% of the sample lies in the top ten.

In regard to this clonotype: Its antigen target is currently unknown. Per-base quality was not reported, and no clone a single base away is much larger than it.

Recombination joined TRBV20-1 with TRBJ2-7; a tentative D call is TRBD2 (6 bases match). What was sequenced was CD8+ T cells from PBMCs. This clonotype was obtained from a human donor with multiple sclerosis. The sequenced DNA is TGCAGTGCCGACGACCATAGCGGAAGGTACGAGCAGTACTTC. Translated, this gives CSADDHSGRYEQYF.